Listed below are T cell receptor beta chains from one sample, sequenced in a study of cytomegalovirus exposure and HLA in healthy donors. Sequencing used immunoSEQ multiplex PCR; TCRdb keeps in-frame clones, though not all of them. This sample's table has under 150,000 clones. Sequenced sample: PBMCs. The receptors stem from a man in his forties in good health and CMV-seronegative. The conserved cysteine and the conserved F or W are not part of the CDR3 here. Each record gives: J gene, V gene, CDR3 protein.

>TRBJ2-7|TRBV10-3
AISGLGEQY
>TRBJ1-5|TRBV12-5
ASVRGGGNQPQH
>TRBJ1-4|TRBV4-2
ASSKDRGVEKLF
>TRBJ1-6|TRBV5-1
ASSLQGGESPLH
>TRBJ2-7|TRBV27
ASSRRAAGRGHYEQY
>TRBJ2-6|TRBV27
ASSPEISGANVLT
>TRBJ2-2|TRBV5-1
ASSLGRGDTGELF
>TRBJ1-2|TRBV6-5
ASSLGLRNGYT
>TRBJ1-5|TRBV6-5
ASSYTQGSNQPQH
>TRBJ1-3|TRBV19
ASSPRTSGNTIY
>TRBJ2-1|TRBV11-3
ASSAGGAVYNEQF
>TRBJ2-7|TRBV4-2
ASSQSGQGFEQY
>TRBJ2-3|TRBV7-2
ASSWTGGQDTQY
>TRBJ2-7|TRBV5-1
ASTGIFSYEQY
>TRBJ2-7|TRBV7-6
ASSLRRGGAYEQY
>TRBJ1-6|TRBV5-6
ASRSGTGLSPLH
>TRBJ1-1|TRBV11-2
ASSLDTGTGGPEAF
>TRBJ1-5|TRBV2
ASSAVGHSNQPQH
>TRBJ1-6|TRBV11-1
ASSMTGDSPLH
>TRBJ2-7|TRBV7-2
ASSPSYEQY
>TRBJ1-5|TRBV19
ASSRDRALYSNQPQH
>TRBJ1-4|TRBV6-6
ASSYSGQENEKLF
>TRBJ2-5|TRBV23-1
AIPGGLQETQY
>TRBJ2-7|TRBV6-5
ASSSGTGVREQY
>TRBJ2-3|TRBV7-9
ASSLAGTGQQY
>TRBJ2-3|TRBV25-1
VSSRQRGLTDTQY
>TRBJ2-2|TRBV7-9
ASSLTDTGELF
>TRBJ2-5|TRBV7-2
ASSLRRGLQETQY
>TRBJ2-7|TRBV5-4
ASSLTSGTYEQY
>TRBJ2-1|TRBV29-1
SVTGTYSYNEQF
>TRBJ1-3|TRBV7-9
ASSLGSGGSTGNTIY
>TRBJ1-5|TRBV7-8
ASSSDRDNQPQH
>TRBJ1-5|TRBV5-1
ASSLGYRDQPQH
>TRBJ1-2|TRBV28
ASRLDRQVYGYT
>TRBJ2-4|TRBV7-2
ASSRGRGVAKNIQY
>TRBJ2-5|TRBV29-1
SVGGAGETQY
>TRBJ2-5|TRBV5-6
ASSSRLERVQETQY
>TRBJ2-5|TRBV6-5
ASSLSGGPSETQY
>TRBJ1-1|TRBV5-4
ASSLGRDRGNTEAF
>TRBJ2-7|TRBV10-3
AIRPQGPSSYEQY
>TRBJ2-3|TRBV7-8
ASSYTETPSTDTQY
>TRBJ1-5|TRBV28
ASSTDSNQPQH
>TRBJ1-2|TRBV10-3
AISPGGMLVGGYT
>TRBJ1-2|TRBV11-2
ASSLSSGDSYGYT
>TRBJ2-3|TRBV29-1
SVEERGQGTDTQY
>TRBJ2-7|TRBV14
ASSQAGTGNYEQY
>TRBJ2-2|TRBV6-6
ASSYAYTGELF
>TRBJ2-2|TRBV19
ASSKGLSNTGELF
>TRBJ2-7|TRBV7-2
ASSQITGYEQY
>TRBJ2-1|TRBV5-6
ASSGPRQGINEQF
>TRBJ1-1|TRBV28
ASSLYYTEAF
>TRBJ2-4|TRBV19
ATNRGQGINIQY
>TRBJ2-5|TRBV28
ASSPPQGNQETQY
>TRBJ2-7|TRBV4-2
ASSQQGGHRTPYEQY
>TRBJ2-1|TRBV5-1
ASSLAGQGINEQF
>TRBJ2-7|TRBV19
ASSPSGQGYYEQY
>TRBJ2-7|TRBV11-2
ASSVVRTGAHEQY
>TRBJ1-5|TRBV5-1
ASSSGVGNQPQH
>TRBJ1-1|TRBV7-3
ASRTGPSTEAF